This TCR beta chain was sequenced during a study of blood T cell repertoires in COVID-19 (dated by TCRdb to 2020 to 2022). In the study overall: Samples from collaborators originated in the United States, Italy and Spain and spanned both the acute and convalescent phases of COVID-19. The material from the prospective study consisted of cDNA or gDNA derived from T cells, B-cell-depleted T cells, or PBMCs. Deeply sampled blood TCRbeta repertoires from subjects exposed to, actively infected with, or recovered from COVID-19 were included in the dataset. The repertoires were released in a freely available public database meant as a resource for research on the immune response to SARS-CoV-2. The samples were drawn from the first 160 participants of the ongoing ImmuneRACE study and from more than 1,000 subjects provided by 6 global collaborators. A de-identified subject ID, COVID-19 status, age in years and sex were almost always included in the sample metadata. Where available, HLA class I and class II types were obtained from metadata supplied by the sample provider rather than from assay-based typing. The investigation overall reported the following: The amount of clinical and demographic metadata varied by source and participant and was provided uncurated.

Its CDR3 holds 16 amino acids, cysteine through phenylalanine. The kept DNA is CDR3 alone, 48 bases in frame from the first base. V lost 3 bases and J lost 3 bases; the stretch between them is 15 bases long. The germline V gene provides CDR1 MDHEN and CDR2 SYDVKM. This clone was recorded only once. Its antigen remains unidentified. Base-call qualities are not available, and no considerably larger clone is one nucleotide away. At one collaborating source in Seattle, patients were enrolled during active infection and were followed longitudinally through the course of disease. Collaborating institutions collected whole blood in K2EDTA tubes following their own protocols. For TCRbeta analysis, collaborator samples were shipped as frozen whole blood, as isolated PBMCs, or as DNA extracted from either sample type. TCRbeta CDR3 regions were amplified from genomic DNA by means of the immunoSEQ Assay, a bias-controlled multiplex PCR. The study's own analysis went as follows. Nucleated cell counts per sample were estimated from amplification of reference gene primers within the assay. To quantify the absolute abundance of each unique TCRbeta CDR3 rearrangement, sequence reads were collapsed and filtered. For each sample, productive Simpson clonality was calculated as the square root of Simpson's diversity index over productive rearrangements. TCRdb carries this immuneACCESS record with in-frame sequences only. Its versions omit some clonotypes, under half of them owing to an unresolved V gene in the studies checked, with the rest unexplained. Clone size and the V and J calls come from that table; the DNA yielded D and trimming. This sample gives about half a million clones in total; 75% to 90% of them show up just once. The leading ten clones occupy roughly 1% of the sample.

This TCR derives from a man aged 18 to 30 with COVID-19, enrolled during active disease. The sequencing sample was made of peripheral blood. The V and J genes are TRBV28 and TRBJ1-5; TRBD1 is perhaps the D gene, given 6 matching bases. The nucleotide sequence reads TGTGCCAGCAGTTTGGGGGGGGGCGTAGTCAATCAGCCCCAGCATTTT. Its protein product is CASSLGGGVVNQPQHF.